These 21 T cell receptor beta chains share one sample of origin, sequenced in a study of human T cells and chemical hapten exposure. TCRdb re-called the 5' RACE reads with MiXCR, one entry per CDR3 protein. The table includes approximately 150,000 distinct CDR3 sequences, roughly 4% detected once. The study extracted total RNA from unfractionated whole blood. The receptors derive from a female donor in good health.

In its sample, this clonotype was seen many times. The chain uses TRBV3-1 and TRBJ1-6; 9 bases match TRBD1. This CDR3 contains 15 residues. With 10 bases clipped from V and 5 bases from J, the junction kept 9 bases outside the gene matches. Germline V gene data show CDR1 as LGHDT and CDR2 as YNNKEL (reference sequence). CDR3 region: CATRLGTGHNSPLHF. The CDR3 nucleotides read TGTGCCACCCGACTCGGGACAGGGCATAATTCACCCCTCCACTTT.

This clonotype was seen repeatedly, ten times or more. The rearrangement joins TRBV6-1 to TRBJ2-3, with D hard to call. The CDR3 covers 13 residues. V was shortened by 3 bases and J by 1 base, with 5 bases between the two germline ends. CDR1 MNHNS and CDR2 SASEGT come from the germline V gene. CDR3 DNA: TGTGCCAGCAGTGATCGTGGCACAGATACGCAGTATTTT. Amino acid sequence: CASSDRGTDTQYF.

The chain uses TRBV12-3 or TRBV12-4 and TRBJ1-1; D is unresolved. Trimming took 8 bases from V and 2 from J, leaving 15 bases between them. The CDR3 extends over 14 amino acids. The CDR3 nucleotides are TGTGCCAGCTTCCTTAGGACGGCTAACACTGAAGCTTTCTTT. It encodes CASFLRTANTEAFF.

This clonotype appeared a few times. The gene calls are TRBV29-1 and TRBJ2-2; TRBD2 matches 8 bases. The CDR3 totals 15 residues. The V gene end was trimmed by 3 bases and the J gene end by 5 bases; junction bases not matched to a gene: 8. The germline V gene encodes CDR1 SQVTM and CDR2 ANQGSEA. CDR3 coding DNA: TGCAGCGTTGACGGCGGGGGGACAAGGACCGGGGAGCTGTTTTTT. This codes for CSVDGGGTRTGELFF.

This clonotype appeared many times. CDR3 in amino acids: CSELRGGADTQYF. The CDR3 nucleotides are TGCAGTGAGCTGAGGGGTGGGGCAGATACGCAGTATTTT. The chain recombines TRBV20-1 with TRBJ2-3; D assignment may be TRBD1 or TRBD2 (5 bases each). Germline values: CDR1 DFQATT, CDR2 SNEGSKA (reference sequence). The CDR3 is made up of 13 amino acids. Trimming cost V 7 bases and J 4 bases, with 15 bases left between them.

This clonotype was counted a few times. The chain recombines TRBV5-6 with TRBJ2-3; 10 bases are shared with TRBD2. Germline lookup yields CDR1 SGHDT and CDR2 YYEEEE. The J segment lost 4 bases and the V segment lost 3 bases, leaving 5 bases of the junction unmatched. There are 15 residues in the CDR3. In DNA, the CDR3 is TGTGCCAGCAGCTACATAGCGGGGGGCCCAGATACGCAGTATTTT. This codes for CASSYIAGGPDTQYF.

The gene calls are TRBV30 and TRBJ1-6; D uncertain. This CDR3 has 13 amino acids. The germline CDR1 and CDR2 sequences are GTSNPN and SVGIG (reference sequence). With 4 bases removed from V and 5 bases from J, the gap between germline ends came to 9 bases. The chain's CDR3 is CAWTSTNNSPLHF. The CDR3 coding sequence is TGTGCCTGGACGTCGACAAATAATTCACCCCTCCACTTT.

This clonotype was observed many times. The rearrangement joins TRBV3-1 to TRBJ1-5; 7 positions agree with TRBD1. The V and J ends lost 7 bases and 2 bases, in that order; junction bases with no gene match: 11. The V gene's germline CDR1 is LGHDT and CDR2 YNNKEL (reference sequence). The CDR3 contains 16 residues. In nucleotides, the CDR3 is TGTGCCAGCAAACTCGCCAGGGGGAAACGCAATCAGCCCCAGCATTTT. Its protein product is CASKLARGKRNQPQHF.

Turning to this clonotype: This may stem from a read error, because a much larger clone lies one nucleotide away. The chain couples TRBV29-1 to TRBJ1-3, with D unclear. The germline V gene has CDR1 SQVTM and CDR2 ANQGSEA. The CDR3 sequence is 14 residues long. The CDR3 protein is CSVEEIGVGNNIYF. CDR3 DNA sequence: TGCAGCGTTGAAGAAATAGGCGTTGGAAACAACATATATTTT.

This clonotype was seen only a few times. The rearrangement uses TRBV20-1 and TRBJ2-5, with a tentative D call TRBD2 (5 bases). V was pared by 3 bases and J by 5 bases, with 10 bases between. The CDR3 length is 12 residues. Germline V gene lookup returns CDR1 DFQATT and CDR2 SNEGSKA (reference sequence). The DNA of the CDR3 is TGCAGTGCTAGCCTAGCCCGCGAGACCCAGTACTTC. Translating it yields CSASLARETQYF.

This clonotype was seen many times. The chain employs TRBV5-1 and TRBJ2-1; D may be TRBD2 (5 bases). CDR1 SGHRS and CDR2 YFSETQ come from the germline V gene. The CDR3 has 14 amino acids. Trimming cost V 7 bases and J 0 bases, with 11 bases left between them. As DNA, the CDR3 is TGCGCCAGCGCCGGAGCGGTCTCCTACAATGAGCAGTTCTTC. This translates into CASAGAVSYNEQFF.

This clonotype has a count of ten or more. The chain links TRBV5-5 to TRBJ1-4, with D possibly TRBD1 on 5 matching bases. V lost 0 bases, J lost 4 bases, and 10 bases lay in between. This CDR3 spans 15 amino acids. Per germline, CDR1 SGHKS and CDR2 YYEKEE (reference sequence). CDR3 loop: CASSLGGRYNEKLFF. CDR3 in DNA: TGTGCCAGCAGCTTGGGGGGCCGCTATAATGAAAAACTGTTTTTT.

In this sample, this clonotype turned up a few times. J is TRBJ2-1 and V is TRBV15, with 7 bases matching TRBD1. V gave up 6 bases and J gave up 9 bases; unmatched junction bases: 8. The CDR3 is 13 amino acids. Germline CDR1 and CDR2: LNHNV and YYDKDF (reference sequence). CDR3 sequence (DNA): TGTGCCACCAGACGGGGACAGAGGGGTGAGCAGTTCTTC. Amino acids: CATRRGQRGEQFF.

This clonotype was detected many times. This chain connects TRBV2 to TRBJ1-2; 9 bases fit TRBD1. V was clipped by 5 bases and J by 3 bases; unmatched bases: 1. The CDR3 consists of 13 residues. From germline, CDR1 is SNHLY and CDR2 FYNNEI. DNA for the CDR3: TGTGCCAGCAGTAGACAGGGGGACTATGGCTACACCTTC. Encoded protein: CASSRQGDYGYTF.

This clonotype was counted at least ten times. V and J are TRBV7-8 and TRBJ2-3; TRBD2 is a possible D gene (5 bases). Germline CDR1 is SGHVS and CDR2 is FQNEAQ. CDR3 length equals 12 residues. V shed 4 bases and J shed 7 bases, with 9 bases lying between them. The CDR3 bases are TGTGCCAGCAGCTCGGAGCGGAATACGCAGTATTTT. The encoded protein is CASSSERNTQYF.

The sample holds many counts of this clonotype. The V gene is TRBV20-1, the J gene TRBJ1-3; 9 bases are a match to TRBD1. Germline CDR1 is DFQATT and CDR2 is SNEGSKA (reference sequence). This CDR3 has 15 residues. The V and J ends lost 5 bases and 4 bases, in that order; junction bases with no gene match: 9. The CDR3 sequence is CSARPGTGSGNTIYF. CDR3 in DNA: TGCAGTGCTCGTCCCGGGACAGGGTCCGGAAACACCATATATTTT.

In this sample, this clonotype turned up many times. V is TRBV5-1 and J is TRBJ1-1, with D unresolved. Germline CDR1 is SGHRS and CDR2 is YFSETQ. The CDR3 spans 11 residues. V was clipped by 8 bases and J by 7 bases, with 12 bases between them. As DNA, the CDR3 is TGCGCCAGTGGTGAGGGTATTGAAGCTTTCTTT. Its translation: CASGEGIEAFF.

This clonotype was detected many times. The chain combines TRBV12-3 or TRBV12-4 with TRBJ1-1, with 7 bases matching TRBD1. Trimming took 2 bases from V and 5 from J; bases not matched to a gene: 8. CDR3 length: 15 residues. The CDR3: CASSLSGGGRTEAFF. The CDR3, as DNA: TGTGCCAGCAGTTTATCAGGGGGGGGGAGAACTGAAGCTTTCTTT.

This clonotype was seen a handful of times. This chain joins TRBV27 and TRBJ2-7; D is unclear. Germline V gene sequence: CDR1 MNHEY, CDR2 SMNVEV (reference sequence). Trimming removed 5 bases at V and 1 base at J, with 9 bases between. There are 13 residues in the CDR3. DNA of the CDR3: TGTGCCAGCAGTCCTCGCAGATCCTACGAGCAGTACTTC. Translation gives CASSPRRSYEQYF.

V usage is TRBV3-1 and J usage is TRBJ2-3; 8 positions match TRBD2. CDR3 length: 19 amino acids. CDR1 LGHDT and CDR2 YNNKEL come from the germline V gene (reference sequence). Germline trimming cut 4 bases from V and 0 bases from J; bases unmatched to any gene: 15. The CDR3, as DNA: TGTGCCAGCAGCCGAATAGCGGGGCCAACCCAGGGGAGCACAGATACGCAGTATTTT. This translates into CASSRIAGPTQGSTDTQYF.

This clonotype occurred many times. The CDR3 here is CASSSLAGVISGANVLTF. CDR3 sequence (DNA): TGTGCCAGCAGCTCTCTAGCGGGGGTGATCTCTGGGGCCAACGTCCTGACTTTC. The V call is TRBV6-5, the J call TRBJ2-6, with TRBD2 identical over 10 bases. V lost 6 bases to trimming and J lost 0 bases; unmatched junction nucleotides: 8. Germline V gene sequence: CDR1 MNHEY, CDR2 SVGAGI. The CDR3 loop spans 18 amino acids.